A selection of T cell receptor beta chains follows, all from one sample in a study of blood T cell repertoires in COVID-19. TCRdb keeps only in-frame clones here, not all; method: immunoSEQ multiplex PCR. The sample includes a few hundred thousand clones, 89% of them seen just once. The sequenced sample was peripheral blood. These receptor sequences come from a middle-aged woman who had recovered from COVID-19. Each CDR3 is given with its conserved first and last residue. The order of the fields is clone size, V gene, D gene, J gene, CDR3 DNA, CDR3 protein. The D gene is left open where the match is weak. Clone size is shown for a subset of rows, as once, few, many or a class of expanded clone.

NA	TRBV3-1/TRBV3-2	TRBD2	TRBJ2-5	TGTGCCAGCAGCCAACGTCTAGCGGGGGGGCCTTGGGAGACCCAGTACTTC	CASSQRLAGGPWETQYF
NA	TRBV5-6	NA	TRBJ1-2	TGTGCCAGCAGCCCAACGTACGCAGGGCTCGGTTATGGCTACACCTTC	CASSPTYAGLGYGYTF
NA	TRBV19	NA	TRBJ2-7	TGTGCCAGTAGTATTCCGGGAAGAAGCTACGAGCAGTACTTC	CASSIPGRSYEQYF
NA	TRBV18	TRBD1	TRBJ1-2	TGTGCCAGCTCACCAGGACAGGGGCGAAACTATGGCTACACCTTC	CASSPGQGRNYGYTF
NA	TRBV5-4	NA	TRBJ1-1	TGTGCCAGCAGCCCCAAAACAGGGCCATCGAACACTGAAGCTTTCTTT	CASSPKTGPSNTEAFF
once	TRBV5-5	NA	TRBJ1-1	TGTGCCAGCAGCTTGGGGTGGGGCGGGAAAGAAGCTTTCTTT	CASSLGWGGKEAFF
NA	TRBV6-5	NA	TRBJ1-1	TGTGCCAGCAGTTACCTGGGGGGAACTGAAGCTTTCTTT	CASSYLGGTEAFF
NA	TRBV5-1	NA	TRBJ2-5	TGCGCCAGCAGTCCCGGAACCCTTTCGGGTGGGTTGGAGACCCAGTACTTC	CASSPGTLSGGLETQYF
NA	TRBV28	NA	TRBJ1-2	TGTGCCAGCAGTTTCGTAGAGGAGAGGTTAGACGGCTACACCTTC	CASSFVEERLDGYTF
NA	TRBV5-1	TRBD1	TRBJ1-1	TGCGCCAGCAGCTTGGTAGCAGGGGGCTTCACTGAAGCTTTCTTT	CASSLVAGGFTEAFF
NA	TRBV14	NA	TRBJ2-5	TGTGCCAGCAGCCAACTTCGTTACGAGGGAGAGACCCAGTACTTC	CASSQLRYEGETQYF
NA	TRBV19	TRBD2	TRBJ2-3	TGTGCCAGTAGGAGACTAGCGGGGGGTCGAGATACGCAGTATTTT	CASRRLAGGRDTQYF
NA	TRBV6-2/TRBV6-3	NA	TRBJ1-5	TGTGCCAGCAGTTACTTCGGGGGAGGTCAGCCCCAGCATTTT	CASSYFGGGQPQHF
NA	TRBV9	NA	TRBJ2-3	TGTGCCAGCAATTCGAGGGACACAGATACGCAGTATTTT	CASNSRDTDTQYF
NA	TRBV4-3	NA	TRBJ2-1	TGCGCCAGCAGCCAAGACCTCACTCGTACGAATGAGCAGTTCTTC	CASSQDLTRTNEQFF
NA	TRBV30	TRBD1	TRBJ2-1	TGTGCCTGGACCTCGGGACAGAAGCTCAATGAGCAGTTCTTC	CAWTSGQKLNEQFF
once	TRBV11-3	TRBD2	TRBJ2-3	TGTGCCAGCAGCTTCGATAGCGGGACCCGAGGGGATACGCAGTATTTT	CASSFDSGTRGDTQYF
NA	TRBV7-9	TRBD2	TRBJ2-1	TGTGCCAGCAACGTGGCGGGAGAAGTGAATGAGCAGTTCTTC	CASNVAGEVNEQFF
NA	TRBV27	TRBD2	TRBJ2-1	TGTGCCAGCAGTCCTAGCGGGGAGTTCAATGAGCAGTTCTTC	CASSPSGEFNEQFF
NA	TRBV27	NA	TRBJ1-5	TGTGCCAGCAGTCAGGGGTCCTCGGAGCCCCAGCATTTT	CASSQGSSEPQHF
NA	TRBV9	TRBD1	TRBJ1-2	TGTGCCAGCAGCCCAGGACAGGGCGCCTACTATGGCTACACCTTC	CASSPGQGAYYGYTF
NA	TRBV14	TRBD1	TRBJ1-3	TGTGCCAGCTTAAGGACAGGCTCTGGAAACACCATATATTTT	CASLRTGSGNTIYF
NA	TRBV28	TRBD1	TRBJ1-5	TGTGCCAGCAGGGCGACAGGGGAAAATCAGCCCCAGCATTTT	CASRATGENQPQHF
once	TRBV5-1	NA	TRBJ1-2	TGCGCCAGCAGCTTACAGGGAACCACCGGCTACACCTTC	CASSLQGTTGYTF
NA	TRBV6-5	TRBD2	TRBJ2-7	TGTGCCAGCAGCCTGCGACTAGCGGGGGTAGACGAGCAGTACTTC	CASSLRLAGVDEQYF
NA	TRBV5-4	NA	TRBJ2-3	TGTGCCAGCAGCTTGGGAGGGCCAAGCACAGATACGCAGTATTTT	CASSLGGPSTDTQYF
NA	TRBV2	NA	TRBJ1-5	TGTGCCAGCAGTGAAGAGCTCAATCAGCCCCAGCATTTT	CASSEELNQPQHF
NA	TRBV9	NA	TRBJ2-3	TGTGCCAGCAGCGCAACCGGGACTCCTATCACAGATACGCAGTATTTT	CASSATGTPITDTQYF